Included here is one T cell receptor (beta chain) sequence, with context. The target antigen is unknown. Cultured CD4+ T cell DNA was sequenced using the Oncomine TCR Beta short-read assay. TCRdb reprocessed the PCR reads with MiXCR, giving one entry per CDR3 protein. Of more than 20,000 distinct CDR3 sequences listed, 50% are singletons. The entry originates in a study of vaccination and CD4 T cells after COVID-19. Study context: Two Hispanic individuals were among six male and four female convalescent patients.

Germline loops: CDR1 LNHDA, CDR2 SQIVND (reference sequence). The CDR3 is 15 amino acids. The V end lost 4 bases, the J end lost 2 bases, and 13 bases lay between the germline ends. Treatment: roughly 11-day PBMC culture with coronavirus spike peptide pools or control peptides (ViraFEST assay). The sequenced sample was CD4+ T cells from blood, cultured in vitro, obtained before SARS-CoV-2 vaccination. The rearrangement joins TRBV19 to TRBJ2-3, with D tentatively TRBD1 or TRBD2 (5 bases each). The TCR sequence derives from a human donor who received a COVID-19 vaccine. Written as DNA, the CDR3 is TGTGCCAGTAGTAGCGCCGGGACCTACACAGATACGCAGTATTTT. Protein sequence: CASSSAGTYTDTQYF.